The entry that follows covers one T cell receptor beta chain sequence. TCRdb's copy holds only in-frame clones and misses some; the assay was immunoSEQ multiplex PCR. The repertoire holds over 60,000 clones, with more than 90% as singletons. The data were taken from a study of shared T cell receptors in the human thymus. Trimming cost V 0 bases and J 6 bases, with 11 bases left between them. CDR3 length equals 15 residues. CDR1 is LGHNT, CDR2 FRNRAP, per germline. The sample consisted of thymocytes. This sequence originates from a human donor. This rearrangement joins TRBV12-5 to TRBJ2-2, with D perhaps matching TRBD1 or TRBD2 (6 bases each). DNA for the CDR3: TGTGCTAGTGGTTTGGTACGAGGGGGGCCCGGGGAGCTGTTTTTT. It is translated as CASGLVRGGPGELFF.